This T cell receptor beta chain came from a study of T cells in localized non-small cell lung cancer. Whole-study findings and limits: Adjacent lung exhibited a median of approximately 59 among the 100 most abundant tumor clones. Heterogeneity remains possible because sequencing was limited to only one tumor region.

Concerning this clone: Its antigen is not identified.

The method was immunoSEQ multiplex PCR; TCRdb's version includes in-frame clones alone and lacks a portion of them. The profile shows 20,000 to 30,000 clones, about 86% of them singletons. The V end was cut by 0 bases, the J end by 9 bases, with 15 bases between. Looked up from germline, CDR1 is SNHLY and CDR2 is FYNNEI. CDR3 size: 15 residues. The clonotype comes from a male donor older than 55 with stage II squamous cell lung carcinoma. The starting material was peripheral blood, obtained before any cancer treatment. The chain uses TRBV2 and TRBJ2-4; tentative D call: TRBD1 (6 bases). CDR3 sequence (DNA): TGTGCCAGCAGTGAAGCGTGGGGGCGCGTGGGCATTCAGTACTTC. Encoded protein: CASSEAWGRVGIQYF.